This record covers a single TCR beta chain. The data were obtained in a study of blood T cell repertoires in COVID-19. Assay: immunoSEQ multiplex PCR; the TCRdb copy retains only in-frame clones and omits some. The data contain about 280,000 clones, roughly 91% of them singletons. V dropped 5 bases and J dropped 5 bases, with 7 bases sitting between them. This CDR3 has 11 residues. Germline lookup yields CDR1 KGHSH and CDR2 LQKENI. The chain is built from TRBV18 and TRBJ2-7; D remains ambiguous. The sample was peripheral blood. The receptor was derived from a man between 35 and 55 years old with acute or convalescent COVID-19. CDR3 sequence (DNA): TGTGCCAGCTCATCCCTAGACGAGCAGTACTTC. It translates to CASSSLDEQYF.